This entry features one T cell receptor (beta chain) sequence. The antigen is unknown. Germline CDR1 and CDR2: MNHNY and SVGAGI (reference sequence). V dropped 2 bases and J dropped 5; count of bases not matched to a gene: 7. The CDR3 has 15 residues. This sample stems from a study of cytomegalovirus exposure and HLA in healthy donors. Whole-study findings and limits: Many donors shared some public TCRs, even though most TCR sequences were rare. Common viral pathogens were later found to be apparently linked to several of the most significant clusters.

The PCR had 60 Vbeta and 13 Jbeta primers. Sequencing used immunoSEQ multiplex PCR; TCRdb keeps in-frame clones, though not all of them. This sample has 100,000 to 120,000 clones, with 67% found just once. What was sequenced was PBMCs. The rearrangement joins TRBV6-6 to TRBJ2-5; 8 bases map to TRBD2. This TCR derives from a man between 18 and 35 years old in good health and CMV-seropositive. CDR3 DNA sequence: TGTGCCAGCAGTTACGGTCTCGGGGGGGGTGAGACCCAGTACTTC. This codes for CASSYGLGGGETQYF.